This T cell receptor beta chain came from a study of T cell responses to AZD1222 COVID-19 vaccine. CDR3 length: 13 amino acids. Germline CDR1 and CDR2: SNHLY and FYNNEI. Trimming removed 7 bases from V and 7 bases from J; junction bases left unmatched: 9. In regard to this clone: The antigen is not known.

Whole-study findings and limits: Donor demographics were predominantly white British with a female majority; clonal diversity may be underestimated. Dominant at 160-218 and 743-854, vaccine-associated CD4 TCRs also spanned spike. Repertoire samples came only from after the peak T cell response. Two AZD1222 doses significantly raised spike-specific TCR breadth and depth over controls.

Some clones are missing from TCRdb's copy, which holds only in-frame ones; the method was immunoSEQ multiplex PCR. The sample comprises tens of thousands of clones, approximately 90% of which are singletons, and 10% rests with the top ten. V usage is TRBV2 and J usage is TRBJ1-2, with 7 bases aligning to TRBD1. The starting material was peripheral blood, obtained 28 days after the second dose of the MenACWY control vaccine. The sequence derives from an adult who received the MenACWY meningococcal vaccine as a control. The CDR3 region is CASIIAGGSGYTF. The CDR3 bases are TGTGCCAGCATTATCGCAGGGGGAAGTGGCTACACCTTC.